The clone carrying this T cell receptor beta chain was picked up many times. The germline CDR1 and CDR2 sequences are SGHTA and FQGNSA. V was clipped by 6 bases and J by 7 bases, with 21 bases between them. There are 15 residues in the CDR3. The data were taken from a study of T cells in Graves' hyperthyroidism and ophthalmopathy. Exclusions: uncontrolled infection, other autoimmune disease, pregnancy, lactation. Diagnosis rested on symptoms, serum thyroxine and TRAb, thyroid ultrasound, and orbital computed tomography. Template material for amplifying TCR beta CDR3 regions consisted of RNA transcripts. The TCR CDR3 first-round RT-PCR relied on the HTBI primer set. TCRdb itself ran the multiplex PCR reads through MiXCR, one entry per CDR3 protein. The sample holds about 600,000 distinct CDR3 sequences, around 16% seen once.

Input material: blood. The V and J genes are TRBV7-2 and TRBJ2-5, with a possible D match to TRBD2 (6 bases). This receptor was taken from a woman in her forties with Graves' ophthalmopathy. The CDR3: CASSQGGLLLGTQYF. CDR3 bases: TGTGCCAGCAGTCAGGGAGGCCTACTCTTGGGGACCCAGTACTTC.